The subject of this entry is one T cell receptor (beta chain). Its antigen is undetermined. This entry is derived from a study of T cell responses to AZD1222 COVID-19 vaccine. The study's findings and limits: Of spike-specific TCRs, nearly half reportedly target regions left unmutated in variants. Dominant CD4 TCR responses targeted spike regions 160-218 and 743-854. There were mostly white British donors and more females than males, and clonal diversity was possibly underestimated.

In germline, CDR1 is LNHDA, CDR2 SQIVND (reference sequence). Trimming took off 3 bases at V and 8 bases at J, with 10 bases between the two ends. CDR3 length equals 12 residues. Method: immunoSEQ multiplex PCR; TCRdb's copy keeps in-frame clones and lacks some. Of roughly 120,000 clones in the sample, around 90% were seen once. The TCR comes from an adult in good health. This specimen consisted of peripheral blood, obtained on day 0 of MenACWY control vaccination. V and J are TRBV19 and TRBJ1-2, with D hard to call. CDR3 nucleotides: TGTGCCAGTAGTATGGGGAATGGCGGCTACACCTTC. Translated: CASSMGNGGYTF.